These 19 T cell receptor beta chains were all obtained from the same sample, sequenced in a study of immune evolution from preneoplasia to lung adenocarcinoma. Profiled with immunoSEQ multiplex PCR; TCRdb holds only in-frame clones, not every one. The profile shows roughly 4,200 clones, around 84% of them singletons. Source material: FFPE minimally invasive lung adenocarcinoma tissue. The source of these receptors is a person aged 70 to 79 with lung adenocarcinoma.

This sequence joins TRBV11-2 and TRBJ2-5; D gene unclear. The J call may be in error: the DNA end matches TRBJ2-7 better. CDR3 length equals 11 residues. Germline CDR1 reads SGHAT; CDR2 reads FQNNGV. The CDR3 loop is CASSLGDEQYF. The CDR3 DNA follows: TGTGCCAGCAGCCTGGGCGACGAGCAGTACTTC.

The gene calls are TRBV23-1 and TRBJ1-2; D remains ambiguous. TRBV23-1 is placed among ORFs of uncertain function. Deletions cut 4 bases from V and 4 bases from J, with 10 bases between. This CDR3 is 13 amino acids long. CDR3 nucleotide sequence: TGCGCCAGCAGTCCACACACGTGCTATGGCTACACCTTC. This encodes CASSPHTCYGYTF.

This sequence joins TRBV4-1 and TRBJ1-1; 8 nucleotides match TRBD1. Trimming took 3 bases from V and 1 from J; bases not matched to a gene: 13. CDR3 length: 18 residues. The germline V gene encodes CDR1 MGHRA and CDR2 YSYEKL. CDR3 protein: CASSQRSGGIRTNTEAFF. CDR3 in DNA: TGCGCCAGCAGCCAGAGGTCAGGGGGCATCCGAACGAACACTGAAGCTTTCTTT.

This chain uses TRBV28 with TRBJ1-2; D gene unclear. This CDR3 is 13 amino acids long. The V gene's germline CDR1 is MDHEN and CDR2 SYDVKM. V shed 1 base and J shed 3 bases, with 6 bases lying between them. CDR3 bases: TGTGCCAGCAGTTTATACGGGGACTATGGCTACACCTTC. Its translation: CASSLYGDYGYTF.

This chain uses TRBV30 with TRBJ1-5, with a weak D call TRBD1 (6 bases). Trimming shortened V by 2 bases and J by 0 bases, and 17 bases separated the two germline ends. Germline CDR1 and CDR2: GTSNPN and SVGIG (reference sequence). This CDR3 is built from 17 residues. CDR3 sequence: CAWSTGTYVGSNQPQHF. In DNA form, the CDR3 reads TGTGCCTGGAGTACCGGGACATACGTTGGTAGCAATCAGCCCCAGCATTTT.

Here the CDR3 reads CASSPGAGTNQETQYF. The CDR3 bases are TGTGCCAGCAGCCCCGGCGCCGGGACAAATCAAGAGACCCAGTACTTC. The chain carries TRBV11-3 and TRBJ2-5, with D possibly TRBD1 on 6 matching bases. This CDR3 contains 16 residues. Deletions cut 5 bases from V and 2 bases from J, with 18 bases between. CDR1 and CDR2 (germline): SGHNT, YENEEA.

V is TRBV5-5 and J is TRBJ1-2; 9 bases are shared with TRBD1. CDR3 length: 14 residues. With V trimmed by 2 bases and J by 5 bases, 4 bases remained unmatched. The germline gives CDR1 SGHKS, CDR2 YYEKEE (reference sequence). CDR3 bases: TGTGCCAGCAGCTTTTTAGGGACAGGGTATGGCTACACCTTC. Its translation: CASSFLGTGYGYTF.

This chain uses TRBV30 with TRBJ2-7, with TRBD2 as a possible D gene (5 bases). Per germline, CDR1 GTSNPN and CDR2 SVGIG (reference sequence). This CDR3 has 15 residues. The V and J ends lost 0 bases and 0 bases respectively, with 12 bases between them. The CDR3 is CAWSVLGSGSYEQYF. The CDR3 bases are TGTGCCTGGAGTGTACTAGGCTCAGGCTCCTACGAGCAGTACTTC.

The V and J genes are TRBV9 and TRBJ2-5; no clear D gene. Germline values: CDR1 SGDLS, CDR2 YYNGEE. The CDR3 is 15 residues long. Trimming left V 2 bases short and J 5 bases short, with 16 bases between. CDR3 nucleotides: TGTGCCAGCAGCGTTAGTTCCTCCGCCGGGGAGACCCAGTACTTC. This gives the protein CASSVSSSAGETQYF.

This clone was detected only a few times. This chain uses TRBV7-2 with TRBJ2-5; unclear D gene. The CDR3 sequence is 15 residues long. V shed 1 base and J shed 1 base, with 10 bases lying between them. Germline assignment: CDR1 SGHTA and CDR2 FQGNSA. The CDR3 region has the DNA TGTGCCAGCAGCTTAGTCTATGCAAGCCAAGAGACCCAGTACTTC. This gives the protein CASSLVYASQETQYF.

This rearrangement joins TRBV7-2 to TRBJ1-1; D gene unclear. Trimming stripped 0 bases from V and 1 base from J, with 9 bases between. The CDR3 runs to 15 residues. CDR1 and CDR2 from the germline V gene are SGHTA and FQGNSA. As DNA, the CDR3 is TGTGCCAGCAGCTTAGCGCGGGCAGGGAACACTGAAGCTTTCTTT. This translates into CASSLARAGNTEAFF.

CDR3 coding DNA: TGTGCCAGCTCACCCCCTTCGCGACCAGACTACGAGCAGTACTTC. This sequence encodes CASSPPSRPDYEQYF. This sequence joins TRBV18 and TRBJ2-7; no clear D gene. Germline V gene sequence: CDR1 KGHSH, CDR2 LQKENI. Trimming removed 3 bases at V and 3 bases at J, with 15 bases between. The CDR3 is made up of 15 amino acids.

This chain links TRBV11-2 with TRBJ2-1, with D possibly called TRBD1 or TRBD2 (5 bases each). In germline, CDR1 is SGHAT, CDR2 FQNNGV. Trimming pared 1 base from V and 0 bases from J, leaving 13 bases between. The CDR3 is 17 residues long. The CDR3 is CASSLGAWGTSYNEQFF. The CDR3 nucleotides read TGTGCCAGCAGCTTAGGTGCGTGGGGGACCTCCTACAATGAGCAGTTCTTC.

This chain links TRBV6-5 with TRBJ1-6; possibly TRBD1 for D (6 bases). V dropped 2 bases and J dropped 7 bases, with 15 bases sitting between them. The germline V gene has CDR1 MNHEY and CDR2 SVGAGI. The CDR3 totals 16 residues. Here the CDR3 DNA reads TGTGCCAGCAGTTACACCCAGACCACAGGGAATTCACCCCTCCACTTT. This translates into CASSYTQTTGNSPLHF.

The chain employs TRBV4-3 and TRBJ2-7; 8 bases align to TRBD2. This CDR3 is 15 amino acids long. V shed 4 bases, J shed 0 bases, and the junction held 5 bases outside the gene matches. CDR1 LGHNA and CDR2 YSLEER come from the germline V gene. CDR3 DNA: TGCGCCAGCAGCCGCTCCGGGACTAGCTCCTACGAGCAGTACTTC. This gives the protein CASSRSGTSSYEQYF.

The V call is TRBV29-1, the J call TRBJ2-5, with 7 nucleotides matching TRBD2. Germline V gives CDR1 SQVTM, CDR2 ANQGSEA. This CDR3 comprises 14 residues. The V segment lost 2 bases and the J segment 1 base; nucleotides outside the gene matches: 4. CDR3 coding DNA: TGCAGCGTTGAAAGTGCGGGAGCCCAAGAGACCCAGTACTTC. The encoded protein is CSVESAGAQETQYF.

The chain joins TRBV15 to TRBJ1-5; TRBD1 matches at 8 bases. The CDR3 loop spans 15 amino acids. Trimming at V came to 6 bases and at J to 4 bases, leaving 8 bases not matched to a gene. Germline V lookup: CDR1 LNHNV, CDR2 YYDKDF (reference sequence). This CDR3 reads CATSSTGGVNQPQHF. The CDR3 DNA reads TGTGCCACCAGTTCTACAGGGGGTGTAAATCAGCCCCAGCATTTT. The variable domain in full, with the rest retrieved from reference TRBV15 and TRBJ1-5, is DAMVIQNPRYQVTQFGKPVTLSCSQTLNHNVMYWYQQKSSQAPKLLFHYYDKDFNNEADTPDNFQSRRPNTSFCFLDIRSPGLGDTAMYLCATSSTGGVNQPQHFGDGTRLSIL.

The chain uses TRBV5-5 and TRBJ2-7; D perhaps matches TRBD1 (5 bases). V lost 3 bases, J lost 2 bases, and 15 bases lay in between. Germline V CDR1 and CDR2: SGHKS, YYEKEE (reference sequence). CDR3 length equals 15 residues. In DNA form, the CDR3 reads TGTGCCAGCAGCTCGCTGCCTGGACAAGCCTACGAGCAGTACTTC. As protein: CASSSLPGQAYEQYF.

CDR3 DNA: TGTGCCAGCAGCTTAGCCGGGGTCCGGGGCTACACCTTC. Protein: CASSLAGVRGYTF. V usage is TRBV7-2 and J usage is TRBJ1-2; D unresolved. The germline V gene has CDR1 SGHTA and CDR2 FQGNSA. The CDR3 has 13 amino acids. Trimming shortened V by 0 bases and J by 8 bases, and 10 bases separated the two germline ends. Based on the CDR3 plus reference TRBV7-2 and TRBJ1-2, the full variable domain is GAGVSQSPSNKVTEKGKDVELRCDPISGHTALYWYRQSLGQGLEFLIYFQGNSAPDKSGLPSDRFSAERTGGSVSTLTIQRTQQEDSAVYLCASSLAGVRGYTFGSGTRLTVV.